This T cell receptor (beta chain) was identified during a study of CD8 T cells in ankylosing spondylitis. V lost 3 bases and J lost 7, with 10 bases in between. Germline assignment: CDR1 KGHSH and CDR2 LQKENI. The CDR3 covers 12 residues. This clonotype appeared a few times. Antigen: not known. Generation of TCR beta libraries employed quantitative 5'-RACE incorporating molecular barcodes. TCRdb analysed the 5' RACE reads with MiXCR anew, one entry per CDR3 protein. The sample includes just under 550,000 distinct CDR3 sequences, about an eighth of them seen just once. Study results and caveats: Clones tied to disease were said to be significantly enriched in matched ankylosing spondylitis synovial fluid. Reactive arthritis synovial fluid and blood previously showed some of these motif variants. Within peripheral blood, clones linked to disease were CD8+ and relatively rare. Ankylosing spondylitis blood appeared to be characterized by a TCR beta motif of roughly eight highly homologous variants.

The gene calls are TRBV18 and TRBJ2-7; D unresolved. Input material: blood, either unsorted or a sorted T cell fraction (not recorded which). The sequence derives from a male donor with ankylosing spondylitis. The CDR3 region has the DNA TGTGCCAGCTCACCTAGATTGGGGGAGCAGTACGTC. It is translated as CASSPRLGEQYV.